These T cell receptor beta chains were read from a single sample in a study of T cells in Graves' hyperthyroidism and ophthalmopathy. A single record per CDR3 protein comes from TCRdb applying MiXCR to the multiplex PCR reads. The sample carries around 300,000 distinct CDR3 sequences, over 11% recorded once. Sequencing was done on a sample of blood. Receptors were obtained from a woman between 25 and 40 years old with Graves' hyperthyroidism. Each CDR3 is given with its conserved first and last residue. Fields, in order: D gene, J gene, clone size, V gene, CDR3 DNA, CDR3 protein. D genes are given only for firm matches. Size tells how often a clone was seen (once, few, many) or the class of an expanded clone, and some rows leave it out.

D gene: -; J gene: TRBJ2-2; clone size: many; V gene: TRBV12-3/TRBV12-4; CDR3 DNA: TGTGCCAGCAGACCGGCGGGGCAGAGAAACACCGGGGAGCTGTTTTTT; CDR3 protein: CASRPAGQRNTGELFF
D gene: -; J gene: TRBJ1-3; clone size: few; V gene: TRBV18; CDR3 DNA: TGTGCCAGCTCGCAAGAGAGCTCTGGAAACACCATATATTTT; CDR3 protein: CASSQESSGNTIYF
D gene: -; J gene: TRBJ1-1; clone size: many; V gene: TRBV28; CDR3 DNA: TGTGCCAGCAGTTTTTTTTCTGGTGCAGGGACGGACACTGAAGCTTTCTTT; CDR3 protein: CASSFFSGAGTDTEAFF
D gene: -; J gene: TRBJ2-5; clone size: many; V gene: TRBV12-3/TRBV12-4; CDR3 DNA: TGTGCCAGCAGTTTAGGTTGGGGGGAAGAGACCCAGTACTTC; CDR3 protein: CASSLGWGEETQYF
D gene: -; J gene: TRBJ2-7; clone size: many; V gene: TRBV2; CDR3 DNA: TGTGCCAGCAACGAGGGGGAATTGGGCAGGGCCATCGTCTACGAGCAGTACTTC; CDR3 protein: CASNEGELGRAIVYEQYF
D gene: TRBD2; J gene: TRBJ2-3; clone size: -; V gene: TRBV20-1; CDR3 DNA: TGCAGTGCTAGGCCCCTAGCGGGGATACGCACAGATACGCAGTATTTT; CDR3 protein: CSARPLAGIRTDTQYF
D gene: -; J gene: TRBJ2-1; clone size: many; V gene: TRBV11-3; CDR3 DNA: TGTGCCAGCAGCTCAATACAGGGAACCAACAATGAGCAGTTCTTC; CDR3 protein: CASSSIQGTNNEQFF
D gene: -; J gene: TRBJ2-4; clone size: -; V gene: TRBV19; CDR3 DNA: TGTGCCAGTAGTCCGACAGGAGCTATAAACATTCAGTACTTC; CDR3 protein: CASSPTGAINIQYF
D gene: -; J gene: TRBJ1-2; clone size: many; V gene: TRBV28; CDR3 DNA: TGTGCCAGCAGTTCCCTAAACAGACGTGGCTACACCTTC; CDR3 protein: CASSSLNRRGYTF
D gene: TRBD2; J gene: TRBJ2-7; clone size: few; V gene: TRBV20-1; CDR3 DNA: TGCAGTGCTAGCCCCCCTAGCGGGAGTTATTCCTACGAGCAGTACTTC; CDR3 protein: CSASPPSGSYSYEQYF
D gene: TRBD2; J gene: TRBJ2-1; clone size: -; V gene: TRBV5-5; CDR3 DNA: TGTGCCAGCAGCTTGGTCTCGTTTGGGGGGGATGAGCAGTTCTTC; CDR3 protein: CASSLVSFGGDEQFF
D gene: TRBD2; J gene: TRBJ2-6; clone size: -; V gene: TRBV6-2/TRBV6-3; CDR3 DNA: TGTGCCAGCAGTCGACTAGCGGGAAGCTCTGGGGCCAACGTCCTGACTTTC; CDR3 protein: CASSRLAGSSGANVLTF
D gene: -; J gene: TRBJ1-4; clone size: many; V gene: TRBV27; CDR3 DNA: TGTGCCAGCAGGAGGACAGCCTTTAATGAAAAACTGTTTTTT; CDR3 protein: CASRRTAFNEKLFF
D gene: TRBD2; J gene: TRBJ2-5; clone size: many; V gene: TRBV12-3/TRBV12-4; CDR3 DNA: TGTGCCAGCAGTATAAATAGCGGGATCCAAGAGACCCAGTACTTC; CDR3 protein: CASSINSGIQETQYF
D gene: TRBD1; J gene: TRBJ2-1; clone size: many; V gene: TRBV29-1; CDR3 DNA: TGCAGCGCTGGGGACAGGAGTTCCAATGAGCAGTTCTTC; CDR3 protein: CSAGDRSSNEQFF
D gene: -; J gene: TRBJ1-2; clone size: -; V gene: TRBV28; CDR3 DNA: TGTGCCAGCAGCAGGGGAGACTATGGCTACACCTTC; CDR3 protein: CASSRGDYGYTF
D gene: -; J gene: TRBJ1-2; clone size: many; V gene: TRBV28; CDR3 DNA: TGTGCCAGCAGTGTCGGGGGAGCTAACTATGGCTACACCTTC; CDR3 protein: CASSVGGANYGYTF
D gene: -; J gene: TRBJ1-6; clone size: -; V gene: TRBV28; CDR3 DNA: TGTGCCAGCAGTCGGGACATAGATAATTCACCCCTCCACTTT; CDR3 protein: CASSRDIDNSPLHF
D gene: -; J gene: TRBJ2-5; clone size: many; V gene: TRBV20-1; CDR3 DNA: TGCAGTGCTAGAGATCCGGACGGAAGACCGACCCAGTACTTC; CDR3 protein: CSARDPDGRPTQYF
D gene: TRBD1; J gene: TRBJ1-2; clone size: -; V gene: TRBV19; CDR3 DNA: TGTGCCAGTAGTTCAGCCGGGACAGAGGATGGCTACACCTTC; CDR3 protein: CASSSAGTEDGYTF
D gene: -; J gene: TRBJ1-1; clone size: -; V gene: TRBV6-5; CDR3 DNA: TGTGCCAGCAGTTACGACTGGGGAATGGACACTGAAGCTTTCTTT; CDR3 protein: CASSYDWGMDTEAFF
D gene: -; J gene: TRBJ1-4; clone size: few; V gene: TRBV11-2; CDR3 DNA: TGTGCCAGCAGCTTACTTAGGCGAAACGAAAAACTGTTTTTT; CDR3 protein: CASSLLRRNEKLFF
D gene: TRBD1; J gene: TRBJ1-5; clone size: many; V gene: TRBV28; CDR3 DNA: TGTGCCAGCACTCGGACAGGGAGTGGTCAGCCCCAGCATTTT; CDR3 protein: CASTRTGSGQPQHF
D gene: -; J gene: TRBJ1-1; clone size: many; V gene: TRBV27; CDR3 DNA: TGTGCCAGCAGTTTAAGGGTGGAGAACACTGAAGCTTTCTTT; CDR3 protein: CASSLRVENTEAFF
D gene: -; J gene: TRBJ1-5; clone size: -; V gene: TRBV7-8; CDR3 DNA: TGTGCCAGCAGCTTAGTATGGGCAGAGCTAGGAAATCAGCCCCAGCATTTT; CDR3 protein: CASSLVWAELGNQPQHF
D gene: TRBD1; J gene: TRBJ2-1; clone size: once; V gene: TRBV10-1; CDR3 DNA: TGCGCCAGCAGTGGAGGCACCGGGACAGGTCAGTTCTTC; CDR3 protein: CASSGGTGTGQFF
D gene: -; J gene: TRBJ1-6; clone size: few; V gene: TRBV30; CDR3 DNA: TGTGCCTGGAGCCCACGGGAAGGGCTCAATTCACCCCTCCACTTT; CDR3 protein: CAWSPREGLNSPLHF
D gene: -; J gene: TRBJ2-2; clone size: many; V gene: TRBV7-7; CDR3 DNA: TGTGCTAGCAGCTCTTTCCACGGGGAGCTGTTTTTT; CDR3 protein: CASSSFHGELFF
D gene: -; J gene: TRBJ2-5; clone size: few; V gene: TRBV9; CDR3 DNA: TGTGCCAGCAGCGTAGAAGCTCTTCAAGAGACCCAGTACTTC; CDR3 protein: CASSVEALQETQYF
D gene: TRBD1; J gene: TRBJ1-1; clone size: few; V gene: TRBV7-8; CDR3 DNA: TGTGCCAGCAGCTTAGCTGACAGGGGGAGCACTGAAGCTTTCTTT; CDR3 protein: CASSLADRGSTEAFF
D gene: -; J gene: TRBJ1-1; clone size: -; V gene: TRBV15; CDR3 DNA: TGTGCCACCAGCAGAGAGTTGGGGCAGTCGGACACTGAAGCTTTCTTT; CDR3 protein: CATSRELGQSDTEAFF
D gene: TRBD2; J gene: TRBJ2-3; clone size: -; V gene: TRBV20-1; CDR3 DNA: TGCAGTGCTACGCCGAGCGGGGTGGAGTTTGGGGTCACAGATACGCAGTATTTT; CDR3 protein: CSATPSGVEFGVTDTQYF
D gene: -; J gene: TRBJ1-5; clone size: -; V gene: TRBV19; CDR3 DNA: TGTGCCAGTAGTATCCGACCTGTTCGTTATCAGCCCCAGCATTTT; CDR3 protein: CASSIRPVRYQPQHF
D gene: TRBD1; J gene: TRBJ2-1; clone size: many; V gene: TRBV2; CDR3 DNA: TGTGCCAGCAGTCGATCCGGGACAGGGGGTTACCGACCCTCGAATGAGCAGTTCTTC; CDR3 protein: CASSRSGTGGYRPSNEQFF
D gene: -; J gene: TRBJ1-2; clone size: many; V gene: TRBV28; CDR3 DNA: TGTGCCAGCAGATCAGACAGGATCTATGGCTACACCTTC; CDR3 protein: CASRSDRIYGYTF
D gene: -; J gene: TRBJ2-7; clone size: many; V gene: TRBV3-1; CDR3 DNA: TGTGCCAGCAGCCAAGGTCTAGCGACAACCTACGAGCAGTACTTC; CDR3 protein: CASSQGLATTYEQYF
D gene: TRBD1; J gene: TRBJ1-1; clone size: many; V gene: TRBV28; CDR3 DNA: TGTGCCAGCAGTTCCTCCGGGACAGGGAGGACTGAAGCTTTCTTT; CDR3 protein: CASSSSGTGRTEAFF
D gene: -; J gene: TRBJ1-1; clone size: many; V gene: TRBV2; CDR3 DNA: TGTGCCAGCAGTGAAGTAAGGGGATGGTCTGAAGCTTTCTTT; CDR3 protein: CASSEVRGWSEAFF
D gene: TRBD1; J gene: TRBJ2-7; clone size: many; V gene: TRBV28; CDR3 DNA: TGTGCCAGCAGTCGGGGACAGACCCTTAGTGCCTACGAGCAGTACTTC; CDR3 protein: CASSRGQTLSAYEQYF
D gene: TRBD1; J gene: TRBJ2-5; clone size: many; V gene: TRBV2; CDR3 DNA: TGTGCCAGCAGACCGGACAGGGGAGAGACCCAGTACTTC; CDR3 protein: CASRPDRGETQYF
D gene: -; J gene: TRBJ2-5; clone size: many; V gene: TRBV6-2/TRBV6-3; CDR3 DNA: TGTGCCAGCAGGGCTCAATCGTCTCAAGAGACCCAGTACTTC; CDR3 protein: CASRAQSSQETQYF
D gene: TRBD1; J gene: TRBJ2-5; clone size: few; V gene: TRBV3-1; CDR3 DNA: TGTGCCAGCAGCCAGGACAGGGTCCAAGAGACCCAGTACTTC; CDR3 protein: CASSQDRVQETQYF
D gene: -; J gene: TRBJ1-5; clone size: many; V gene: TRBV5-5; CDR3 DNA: TGTGCCAGCAGCTTGGTTCCAGAGGCGCAGCCCCAGCATTTT; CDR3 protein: CASSLVPEAQPQHF
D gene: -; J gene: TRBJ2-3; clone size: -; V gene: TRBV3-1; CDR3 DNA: TGTGCCAGCAGCCAAAGGGGGTTCGGGAAAACAGATACGCAGTATTTT; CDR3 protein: CASSQRGFGKTDTQYF
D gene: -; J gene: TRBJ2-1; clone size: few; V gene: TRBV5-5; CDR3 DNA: TGTGCCAGCAGCTCCTTAGGATCCGAGCAGTTCTTC; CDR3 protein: CASSSLGSEQFF
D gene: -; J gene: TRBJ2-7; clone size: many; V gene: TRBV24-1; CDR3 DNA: TGTGCCATACCGATCATCTACGAGCAGTACTTC; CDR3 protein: CAIPIIYEQYF
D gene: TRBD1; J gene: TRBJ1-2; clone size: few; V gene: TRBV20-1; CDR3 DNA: TGCAGTGCTACCGCGACAGGGAATGGCTACACCTTC; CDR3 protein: CSATATGNGYTF
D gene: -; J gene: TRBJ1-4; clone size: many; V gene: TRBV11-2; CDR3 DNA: TGTGCCAGCAAGTCGGAGACAATGAGGGAAAAACTGTTTTTT; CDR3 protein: CASKSETMREKLFF
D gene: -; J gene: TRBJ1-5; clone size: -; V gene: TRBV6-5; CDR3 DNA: TGTGCCAGCAGTTACAACAGTAATAGCAATCAGCCCCAGCATTTT; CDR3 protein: CASSYNSNSNQPQHF
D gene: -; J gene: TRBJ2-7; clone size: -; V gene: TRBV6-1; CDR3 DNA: TGTGCCAGCAGTGAAGTGAACAGCCAATCCCACGAGCAGTACTTC; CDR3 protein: CASSEVNSQSHEQYF
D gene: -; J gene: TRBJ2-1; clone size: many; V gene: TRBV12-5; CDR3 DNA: TGTGCTAGTGCCCCAGCCTCGACAGGCTACAATGAGCAGTTCTTC; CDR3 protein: CASAPASTGYNEQFF
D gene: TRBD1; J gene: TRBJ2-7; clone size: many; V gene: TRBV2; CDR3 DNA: TGTGCCAGCATTGGGACAGGACCCTACGAGCAGTACTTC; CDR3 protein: CASIGTGPYEQYF
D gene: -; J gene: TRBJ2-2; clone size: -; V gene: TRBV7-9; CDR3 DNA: TGTGCCAGTGATCACCAGCGGAGGAACACCGGGGAGCTGTTTTTT; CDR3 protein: CASDHQRRNTGELFF
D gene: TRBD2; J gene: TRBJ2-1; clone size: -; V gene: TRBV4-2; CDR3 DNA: TGTGCCAGCAGCCTCGGGACTAGCGGGATAGAGGAGCAGTTCTTC; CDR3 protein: CASSLGTSGIEEQFF